The clone carrying this TCR beta chain was counted a few times. The data were obtained in a study of cytomegalovirus exposure and HLA in healthy donors. The donors, nominally healthy at sampling, likely had unrecorded immune exposures. The primer mix had 60 Vbeta and 13 Jbeta primers. As originally analysed: An analysis that came later counted tens of millions of unique TCR beta chains, 10 million to 12 million shared. Profiled with immunoSEQ multiplex PCR; TCRdb holds only in-frame clones, not every one. From that table come the V and J calls and clone size; the DNA was used to work out D and trimming. In the table there are more than 90,000 clones, less than 80% of which are singletons. Germline assignment: CDR1 SNHLY and CDR2 FYNNEI. CDR3 length: 11 amino acids. V was shortened by 1 base and J by 10 bases, with 5 bases between the two germline ends.

The V and J genes are TRBV2 and TRBJ2-1; perhaps TRBD1 as D (5 bases). This sequence was found in a woman in her twenties or thirties in good health and CMV-seronegative. The sequenced sample consisted of PBMCs. The CDR3 sequence is CASSEEGEQFF. CDR3 coding DNA: TGTGCCAGCAGTGAAGAGGGGGAGCAGTTCTTC.